This record looks at one TCR beta chain sequence and its context. CDR3 length: 14 amino acids. V was shortened by 4 bases and J by 1 base, with 8 bases between the two germline ends. Per the germline V gene, CDR1 is SQVTM and CDR2 is ANQGSEA. This record comes from a study of T cell changes during pregnancy in multiple sclerosis. Method: immunoSEQ multiplex PCR; TCRdb's copy keeps in-frame clones and lacks some. Among 70,000 to 100,000 clones, about 94% were seen once, and the ten largest hold about 2%. The clonotype originates from a female donor with multiple sclerosis, enrolled in a pregnancy study. J is TRBJ2-6 and V is TRBV29-1; no clear D gene. The sequencing used peripheral blood, collected in the third trimester of pregnancy. The CDR3 reads CSVVAESGANVLTF. CDR3 nucleotides: TGCAGCGTTGTAGCAGAATCTGGGGCCAACGTCCTGACTTTC.